A single count supports the clone carrying this TCR beta chain. This specimen comes from a study of blood T cell repertoires in COVID-19. On the study more broadly: PBMCs, B-cell-depleted T cells, or T cells were the source of the cDNA or gDNA that made up the material.

TCRdb's copy holds only in-frame clones and misses some; the assay was immunoSEQ multiplex PCR. The sample comprises 52,000 or so clones, roughly 90% of which are singletons, and about 8.5% rests with the top ten. V lost 8 bases, J lost 4 bases, and 7 bases stayed unmatched. The CDR3 extends over 14 amino acids. Germline CDR1 is SNHLY and CDR2 is FYNNEI. The sequenced material came from peripheral blood. The receptor's source is a man in his 60s with active COVID-19. The rearrangement joins TRBV2 to TRBJ2-3; 9 nucleotides align to TRBD2. CDR3 sequence: CASGGGRASDTQYF. CDR3 sequence (DNA): TGTGCCAGCGGAGGCGGGAGGGCCTCAGATACGCAGTATTTT.